The 5 T cell receptor beta chains reported below all come from one sample, sequenced in a study of CD8+ T cells in alopecia areata. RNA was isolated and reverse transcribed to cDNA, the sequencing template. Using immunoSEQ multiplex PCR, the repertoire was profiled, and TCRdb retains in-frame clones only, with some absent. Seen here are around 60,000 clones, roughly two fifths observed once, and the top ten hold just over 50%. Sequenced sample: NKG2D-low CD8+ T cells sorted from blood. The receptors come from a human donor with alopecia areata.

The chain recombines TRBV2 with TRBJ2-7; D tentatively reads TRBD1 or TRBD2 (6 bases each). Deletions cut 2 bases from V and 0 bases from J, with 14 bases between. CDR1 is SNHLY and CDR2 is FYNNEI in the germline V gene. The CDR3 contains 16 residues. CDR3 amino acids: CASSETWGAGSYEQYF. Here the CDR3 DNA reads TGTGCCAGCAGTGAAACCTGGGGGGCAGGCTCCTACGAGCAGTACTTC.

The chain joins TRBV28 to TRBJ2-3, with 8 positions matching TRBD2. The germline CDR1 and CDR2 sequences are MDHEN and SYDVKM. The V segment lost 6 bases and the J segment 3 bases; nucleotides outside the gene matches: 14. The CDR3 is made up of 17 amino acids. Here the CDR3 DNA reads TGTGCCAGCAGCCTCCCAGAAGCGGGGGAGAGGACAGATACGCAGTATTTT. It is translated as CASSLPEAGERTDTQYF.

The chain links TRBV27 to TRBJ1-4; 7 bases map to TRBD1. V shed 3 bases, J shed 4 bases, and the junction held 5 bases outside the gene matches. CDR3 length equals 15 residues. Per germline, CDR1 MNHEY and CDR2 SMNVEV (reference sequence). CDR3 nucleotide sequence: TGTGCCAGCAGTTTCCGGGACAGACATAATGAAAAACTGTTTTTT. Encoded protein: CASSFRDRHNEKLFF.

This clone showed up many times. V usage is TRBV19 and J usage is TRBJ1-5; no clear D gene. CDR3 length: 12 amino acids. Germline loops: CDR1 LNHDA, CDR2 SQIVND (reference sequence). V was trimmed by 1 base and J by 7 bases, leaving 5 bases between them. CDR3 amino acids: CASSIGWQPQHF. DNA of the CDR3: TGTGCCAGTAGTATAGGGTGGCAGCCCCAGCATTTT. Drawing the rest from reference TRBV19 and TRBJ1-5, the complete variable domain is DGGITQSPKYLFRKEGQNVTLSCEQNLNHDAMYWYRQDPGQGLRLIYYSQIVNDFQKGDIAEGYSVSREKKESFPLTVTSAQKNPTAFYLCASSIGWQPQHFGDGTRLSIL.

This clone was observed a handful of times. The chain links TRBV7-8 to TRBJ2-7; the D gene is possibly TRBD1 (6 bases). The CDR3 runs 15 residues. Germline V gives CDR1 SGHVS, CDR2 FQNEAQ. The germline V and J ends were trimmed by 5 bases and 5 bases, with 19 bases remaining between them. The DNA for the CDR3 is TGTGCCAGCAGCCCCAGGGACACCACATCCCACGAGCAGTACTTC. This encodes CASSPRDTTSHEQYF.